Each of the 10 T cell receptor beta chains below was sequenced from the same sample in a study of blood T cell repertoires in COVID-19. Only in-frame clones appear in the TCRdb table, and some are missing; sequencing was by immunoSEQ multiplex PCR. The table lists about 180,000 clones, approximately 85% of them singletons. Material for sequencing was PBMCs or T cells enriched from blood (not recorded which). The source is a woman between 18 and 30 years old who had recovered from COVID-19.

The chain combines TRBV7-9 with TRBJ2-3, with 9 bases matching TRBD2. CDR1 SEHNR and CDR2 FQNEAQ come from the germline V gene (reference sequence). The CDR3 is made up of 14 amino acids. J gave up 3 bases and V 2 bases, and 0 bases lay outside the gene matches. The CDR3 sequence is CASSLTSGTDTQYF. The CDR3 DNA is TGTGCCAGCAGCTTAACTAGCGGGACAGATACGCAGTATTTT.

This clone is labeled as medium-sized. As DNA, the CDR3 is TGTGCCAGCAGCCGACGGGAAGCGAATGAGCAGTTCTTC. Protein: CASSRREANEQFF. The genes are TRBV6-2 or TRBV6-3 and TRBJ2-1; D may be TRBD2 (5 bases). Deletions cut 6 bases from V and 7 bases from J, with 13 bases between. The CDR3 length is 13 residues. Germline CDR1 MNHEY, CDR2 SVGEGT.

The gene calls are TRBV6-5 and TRBJ2-7, with 9 bases matching TRBD1. Germline CDR1 is MNHEY and CDR2 is SVGAGI. Unmatched junction bases numbered 7, after V lost 9 bases and J lost 4 bases. CDR3 length: 13 residues. This CDR3 is CASSGQGLYEQYF. CDR3 nucleotides: TGTGCCAGTTCGGGACAGGGCCTATACGAGCAGTACTTC.

The V call is TRBV5-6, the J call TRBJ1-1; D is perhaps TRBD1 (5 bases). CDR1 is SGHDT, CDR2 YYEEEE, per germline. The CDR3 spans 16 residues. V lost 4 bases and J 4 bases, leaving 20 bases between the germline ends. The CDR3 protein is CASSPRYRGGTTEAFF. CDR3 nucleotides: TGTGCCAGCAGCCCGCGGTATCGGGGGGGGACCACTGAAGCTTTCTTT.

V and J are TRBV9 and TRBJ2-5; possible D gene TRBD2, 7 bases. The CDR3 contains 13 residues. V dropped 7 bases and J dropped 5 bases, with 15 bases sitting between them. CDR1 and CDR2 (germline): SGDLS, YYNGEE. The CDR3 loop reads CASQRGGQETQYF. CDR3 nucleotides: TGTGCCAGCCAGAGGGGGGGCCAGGAGACCCAGTACTTC.

The chain couples TRBV5-1 to TRBJ2-1; 12 bases map to TRBD2. The CDR3 extends over 16 amino acids. CDR1 is SGHRS, CDR2 YFSETQ, per germline. V lost 4 bases and J lost 5; bases outside the gene matches: 7. CDR3 in amino acids: CASSPASGGVHNEQFF. CDR3 sequence (DNA): TGCGCCAGCAGCCCTGCTAGCGGGGGGGTCCACAATGAGCAGTTCTTC.

V gene TRBV19 combines with J gene TRBJ1-1; possible D gene TRBD1, 6 bases. Germline loops: CDR1 LNHDA, CDR2 SQIVND (reference sequence). Deletions cut 5 bases from V and 0 bases from J, with 16 bases between. This CDR3 spans 16 amino acids. CDR3: CASSLSGTRMNTEAFF. CDR3 sequence (DNA): TGTGCCAGTAGTCTTTCCGGGACACGGATGAACACTGAAGCTTTCTTT.

The chain uses TRBV19 and TRBJ1-5, with 12 bases matching TRBD1. Germline V CDR1 and CDR2: LNHDA, SQIVND (reference sequence). CDR3 size: 18 residues. Trimming took 3 bases from V and 6 from J; bases not matched to a gene: 12. The CDR3 bases are TGTGCCAGTAGTATCCAATCACCGGGACAGGGGGCCGGTCAGCCCCAGCATTTT. As protein: CASSIQSPGQGAGQPQHF.

This chain uses TRBV9 with TRBJ2-2, with D perhaps TRBD2 (6 bases). Germline V gives CDR1 SGDLS, CDR2 YYNGEE. The V end lost 2 bases, the J end lost 7 bases, and 15 bases lay between the germline ends. CDR3 length equals 15 residues. The CDR3 DNA reads as TGTGCCAGCAGCGTCGGTGGGGGAGGAAACGGGGAGCTGTTTTTT. Its translation is CASSVGGGGNGELFF.

The J gene is TRBJ1-1, the V gene TRBV20-1, with D unresolved. The V gene's germline CDR1 is DFQATT and CDR2 SNEGSKA (reference sequence). V gave up 3 bases and J gave up 0 bases, with 11 bases separating them. The CDR3 loop spans 14 amino acids. As DNA, the CDR3 is TGCAGTGCTAGTATTTTCAGTTTGAACACTGAAGCTTTCTTT. Translating it yields CSASIFSLNTEAFF.